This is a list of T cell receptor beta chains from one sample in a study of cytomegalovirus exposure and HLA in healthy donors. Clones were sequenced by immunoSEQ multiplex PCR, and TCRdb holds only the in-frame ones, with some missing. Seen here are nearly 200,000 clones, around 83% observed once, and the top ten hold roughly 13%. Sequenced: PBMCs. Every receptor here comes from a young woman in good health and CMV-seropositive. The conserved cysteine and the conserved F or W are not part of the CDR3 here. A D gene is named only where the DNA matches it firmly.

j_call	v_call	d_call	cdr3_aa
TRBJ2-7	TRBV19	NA	ASSPFLDTEISYEQY
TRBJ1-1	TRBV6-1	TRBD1	ASSEKDRGSPEAF
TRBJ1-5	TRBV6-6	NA	ASSPDVDYQPQH
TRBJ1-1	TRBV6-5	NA	ASSLHGQNTEAF
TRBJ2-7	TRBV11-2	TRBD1	ASSVGTGLSYEQY
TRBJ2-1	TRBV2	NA	ASTRVNEQF
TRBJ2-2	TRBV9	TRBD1	ASSLRQGRTGELF
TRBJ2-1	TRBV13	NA	ASSLRERLGNEQF
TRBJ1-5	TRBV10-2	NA	ASSEGARQPQH
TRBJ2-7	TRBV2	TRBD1	ASRKGQGTYEQY
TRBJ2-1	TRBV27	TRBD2	ASTQSGLAEYNEQF
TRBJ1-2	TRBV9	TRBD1	ASSVGQAYGYT
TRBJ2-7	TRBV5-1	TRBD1	ASSREGTDRSYEQY
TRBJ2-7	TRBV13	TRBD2	ASSQKGLAVYEQY
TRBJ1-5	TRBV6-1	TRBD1	ASSEGGDRGNQPQH
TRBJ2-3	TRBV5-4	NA	ASSSGLYTDTQY
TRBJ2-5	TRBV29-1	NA	SVVFVEGETQY
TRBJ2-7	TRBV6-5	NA	ASSETGNYEQY
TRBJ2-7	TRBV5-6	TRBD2	ASSQGLAGSYEQY
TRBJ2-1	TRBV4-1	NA	ASSQGVDNEQF
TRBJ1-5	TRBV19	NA	ASSPLQGIQPQH
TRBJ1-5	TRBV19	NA	ASSIEGRNQPQH
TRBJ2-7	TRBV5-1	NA	ASSLESAYEQY
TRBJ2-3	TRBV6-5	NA	ASRYNPSRGTDTQY
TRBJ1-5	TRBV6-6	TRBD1	ASSRQGEDQPQH
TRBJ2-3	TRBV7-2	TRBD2	ASSLDPSGRAGTQY
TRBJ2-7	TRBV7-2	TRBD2	ASSPQLAPYEQY
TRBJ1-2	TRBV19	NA	ASSLLGLGYT
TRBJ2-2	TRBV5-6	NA	ASSPTRNTGELF
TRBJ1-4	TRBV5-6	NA	ASSSQVSAQKLF
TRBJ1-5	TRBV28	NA	ASSVDFTQH
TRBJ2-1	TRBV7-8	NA	ASSPEVTSYNEQF
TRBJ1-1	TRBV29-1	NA	SASTKYGSEAF
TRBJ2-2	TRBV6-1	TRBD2	ASGGTSGNTGELF
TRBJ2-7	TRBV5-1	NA	ASSLSPPLGEQY
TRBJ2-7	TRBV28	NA	ASNLVSFPEQY
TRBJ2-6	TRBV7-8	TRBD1	ASSQSPGTGVNVLT
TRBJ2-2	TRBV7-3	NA	ASSLLPQRQLARGDNTGELF
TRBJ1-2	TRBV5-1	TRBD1	ASSRDSSNYGYT
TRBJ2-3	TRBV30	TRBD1	AWSVPGTGVDTQY
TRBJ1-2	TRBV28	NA	ASTQGWDGYT
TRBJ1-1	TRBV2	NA	ASSAQVNTEAF
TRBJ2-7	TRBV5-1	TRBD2	ASSWGLAGSYEQY
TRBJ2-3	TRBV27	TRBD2	ASSPPVGGTQY
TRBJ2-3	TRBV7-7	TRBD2	ASSSGGADTQY